This T cell receptor (beta chain) came from a study of shared clonotypes between healthy human individuals. At the level of the study: Each donor had three CD4 naive, three CD4 memory, two CD8 naive and one CD8 memory plate.

Study outcomes and limitations: Rarefaction demonstrated incomplete sorted-subset sequencing despite large depth.

CD45RA+ naive and CD45RA-negative memory subsets were separated from CD4+ cells. Deep-level running was used for the assay. Measured with immunoSEQ multiplex PCR; TCRdb has only the in-frame clones, and not every one. The top ten clones hold about 0.34% of a sample with around 2.5 million clones, 80% to 95% of them seen once. A remark on this clone: Its antigen is still unknown.

From germline, CDR1 is SGHRS and CDR2 YFSETQ. Trimming took off 2 bases at V and 4 bases at J, with 14 bases between the two ends. The CDR3 extends over 15 amino acids. This clonotype originated in a man aged 18 to 29 in good health. Some clones in this sample may be carry-over from other donors' samples. The sequencing sample was made of naive CD4+ T cells from PBMCs. As for subset: CD45RA+ positively selected. The chain couples TRBV5-1 to TRBJ2-3, with D hard to call. The CDR3 coding sequence is TGCGCCAGCAGCTTCCGTGTACGAAATCCAGATACGCAGTATTTT. Translating it yields CASSFRVRNPDTQYF. Filled out from reference TRBV5-1 and TRBJ2-3, the complete variable domain reads KAGVTQTPRYLIKTRGQQVTLSCSPISGHRSVSWYQQTPGQGLQFLFEYFSETQRNKGNFPGRFSGRQFSNSRSEMNVSTLELGDSALYLCASSFRVRNPDTQYFGPGTRLTVL.